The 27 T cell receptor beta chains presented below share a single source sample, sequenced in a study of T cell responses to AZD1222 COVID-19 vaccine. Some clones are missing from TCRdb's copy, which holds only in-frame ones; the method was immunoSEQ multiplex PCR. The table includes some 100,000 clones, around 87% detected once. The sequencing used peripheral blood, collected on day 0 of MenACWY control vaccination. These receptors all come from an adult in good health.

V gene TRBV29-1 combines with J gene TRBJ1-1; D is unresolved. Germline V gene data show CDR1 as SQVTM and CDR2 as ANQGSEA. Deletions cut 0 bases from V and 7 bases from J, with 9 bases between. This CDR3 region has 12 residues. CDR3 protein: CSVEEKAREAFF. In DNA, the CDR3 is TGCAGCGTTGAAGAAAAAGCCCGTGAAGCTTTCTTT.

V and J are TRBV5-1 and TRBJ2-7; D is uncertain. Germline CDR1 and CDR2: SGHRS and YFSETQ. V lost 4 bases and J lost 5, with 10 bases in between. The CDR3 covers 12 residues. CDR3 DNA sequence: TGCGCCAGCAGCCGACCTGAGGACGAGCAGTACTTC. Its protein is CASSRPEDEQYF.

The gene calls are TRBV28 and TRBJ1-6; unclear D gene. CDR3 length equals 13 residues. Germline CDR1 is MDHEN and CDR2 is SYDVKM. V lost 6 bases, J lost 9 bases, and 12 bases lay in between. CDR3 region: CASSLSSSSPLHF. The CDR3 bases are TGTGCCAGCAGCCTAAGCTCGAGTTCACCCCTCCACTTT.

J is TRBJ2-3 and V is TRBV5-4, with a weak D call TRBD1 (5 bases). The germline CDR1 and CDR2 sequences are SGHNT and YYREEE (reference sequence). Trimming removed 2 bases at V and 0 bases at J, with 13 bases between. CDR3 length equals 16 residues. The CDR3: CASSLKGRSSTDTQYF. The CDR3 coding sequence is TGTGCCAGCAGCTTAAAGGGGCGTTCTAGCACAGATACGCAGTATTTT.

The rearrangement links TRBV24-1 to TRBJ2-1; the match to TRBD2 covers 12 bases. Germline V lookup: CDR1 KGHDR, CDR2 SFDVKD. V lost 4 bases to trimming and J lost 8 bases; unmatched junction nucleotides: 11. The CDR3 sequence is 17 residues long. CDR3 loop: CATSEGTSGWGWDEQFF. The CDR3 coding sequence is TGTGCCACCAGTGAGGGGACTAGCGGGTGGGGTTGGGATGAGCAGTTCTTC.

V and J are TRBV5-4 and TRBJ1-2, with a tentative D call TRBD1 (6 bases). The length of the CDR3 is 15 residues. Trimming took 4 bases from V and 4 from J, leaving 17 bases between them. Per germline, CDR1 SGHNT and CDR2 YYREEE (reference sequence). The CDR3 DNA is TGTGCCAGCAGCGTGGGGGCGTCGGAAATCTATGGCTACACCTTC. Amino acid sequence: CASSVGASEIYGYTF.

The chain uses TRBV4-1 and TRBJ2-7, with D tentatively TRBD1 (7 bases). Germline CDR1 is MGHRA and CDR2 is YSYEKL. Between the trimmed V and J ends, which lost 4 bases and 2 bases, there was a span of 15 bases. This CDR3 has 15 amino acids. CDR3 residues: CASSLGGQLTYEQYF. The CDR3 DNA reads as TGCGCCAGCAGCCTCGGGGGACAGCTAACCTACGAGCAGTACTTC.

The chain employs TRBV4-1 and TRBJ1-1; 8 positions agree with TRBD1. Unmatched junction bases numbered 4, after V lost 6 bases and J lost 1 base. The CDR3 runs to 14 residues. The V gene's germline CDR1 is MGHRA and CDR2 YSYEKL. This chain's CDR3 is CASRLTGGNTEAFF. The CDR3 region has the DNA TGCGCCAGCAGACTCACAGGGGGGAACACTGAAGCTTTCTTT.

The CDR3 loop reads CASSQDWGDREPYEQYF. CDR3 sequence (DNA): TGTGCCAGCAGCCAAGATTGGGGTGACAGGGAACCCTACGAGCAGTACTTC. The genes are TRBV3-1 (or the pseudogene TRBV3-2) and TRBJ2-7, with 7 nucleotides matching TRBD1. The junction had 10 bases not matched to a gene; V was cut back by 0 bases and J by 2 bases. The germline gives CDR1 LGHDT, CDR2 YNNKEL (reference sequence). The CDR3 has 17 amino acids.

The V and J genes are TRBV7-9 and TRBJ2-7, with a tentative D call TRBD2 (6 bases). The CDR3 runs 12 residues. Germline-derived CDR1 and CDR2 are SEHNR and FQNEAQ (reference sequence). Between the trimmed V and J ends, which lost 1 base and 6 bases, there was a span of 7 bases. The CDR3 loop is CASSLGRGEQYF. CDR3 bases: TGTGCCAGCAGCTTAGGGCGGGGCGAGCAGTACTTC.

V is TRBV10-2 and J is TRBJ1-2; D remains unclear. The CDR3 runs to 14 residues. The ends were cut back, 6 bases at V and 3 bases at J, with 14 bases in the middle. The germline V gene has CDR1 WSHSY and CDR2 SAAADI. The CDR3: CASSPAGWDYGYTF. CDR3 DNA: TGCGCCAGCAGCCCCGCTGGATGGGACTATGGCTACACCTTC.

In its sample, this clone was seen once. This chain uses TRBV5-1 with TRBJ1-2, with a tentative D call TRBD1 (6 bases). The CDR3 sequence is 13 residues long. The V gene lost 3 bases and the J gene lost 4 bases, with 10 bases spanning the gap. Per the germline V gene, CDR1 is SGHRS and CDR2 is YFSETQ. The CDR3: CASSSGTFYGYTF. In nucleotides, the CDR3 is TGCGCCAGCAGCTCCGGGACATTCTATGGCTACACCTTC. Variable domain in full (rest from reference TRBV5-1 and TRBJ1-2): KAGVTQTPRYLIKTRGQQVTLSCSPISGHRSVSWYQQTPGQGLQFLFEYFSETQRNKGNFPGRFSGRQFSNSRSEMNVSTLELGDSALYLCASSSGTFYGYTFGSGTRLTVV.

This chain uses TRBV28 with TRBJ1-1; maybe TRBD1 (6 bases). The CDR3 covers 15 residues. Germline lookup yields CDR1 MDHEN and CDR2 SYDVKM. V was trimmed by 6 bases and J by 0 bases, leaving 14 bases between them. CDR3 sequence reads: CASSPGGLMNTEAFF. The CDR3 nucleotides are TGTGCCAGCAGCCCTGGGGGGCTTATGAACACTGAAGCTTTCTTT.

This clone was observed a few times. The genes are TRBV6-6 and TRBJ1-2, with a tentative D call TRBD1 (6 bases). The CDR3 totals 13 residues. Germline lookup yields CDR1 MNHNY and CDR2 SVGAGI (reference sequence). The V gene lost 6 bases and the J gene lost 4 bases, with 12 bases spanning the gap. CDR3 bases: TGTGCCAGCAGCCCCACAGGGCTCTATGGCTACACCTTC. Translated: CASSPTGLYGYTF.

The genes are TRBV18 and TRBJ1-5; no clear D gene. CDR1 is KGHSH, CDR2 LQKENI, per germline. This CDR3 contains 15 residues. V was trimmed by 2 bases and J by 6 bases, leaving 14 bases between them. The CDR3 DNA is TGTGCCAGCTCACCATTGGCCGCCTCGGGTCAGCCCCAGCATTTT. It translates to CASSPLAASGQPQHF.

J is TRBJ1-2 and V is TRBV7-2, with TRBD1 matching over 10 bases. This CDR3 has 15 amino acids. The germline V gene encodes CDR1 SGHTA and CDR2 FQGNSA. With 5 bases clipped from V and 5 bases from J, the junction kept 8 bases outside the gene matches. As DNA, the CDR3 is TGTGCCAGCAGCCCAACCCCGGGACAGGGGTATGGCTACACCTTC. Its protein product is CASSPTPGQGYGYTF. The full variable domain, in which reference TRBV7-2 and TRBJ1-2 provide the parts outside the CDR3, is GAGVSQSPSNKVTEKGKDVELRCDPISGHTALYWYRQSLGQGLEFLIYFQGNSAPDKSGLPSDRFSAERTGGSVSTLTIQRTQQEDSAVYLCASSPTPGQGYGYTFGSGTRLTVV.

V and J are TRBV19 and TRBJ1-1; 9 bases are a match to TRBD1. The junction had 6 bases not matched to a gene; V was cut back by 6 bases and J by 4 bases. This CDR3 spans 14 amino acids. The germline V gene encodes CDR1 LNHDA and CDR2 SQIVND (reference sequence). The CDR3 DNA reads TGTGCCAGTAGAGAAAGGGACAGGGTCACTGAAGCTTTCTTT. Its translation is CASRERDRVTEAFF.

The CDR3 loop is CASSSPGTSEQFF. The CDR3 DNA reads as TGTGCCAGCAGTTCCCCCGGGACATCTGAGCAGTTCTTC. The V gene is TRBV6-5, the J gene TRBJ2-1; possibly TRBD1 for D (6 bases). The V gene lost 4 bases and the J gene lost 9 bases, with 13 bases spanning the gap. Germline V gene lookup returns CDR1 MNHEY and CDR2 SVGAGI. The CDR3 runs to 13 residues.

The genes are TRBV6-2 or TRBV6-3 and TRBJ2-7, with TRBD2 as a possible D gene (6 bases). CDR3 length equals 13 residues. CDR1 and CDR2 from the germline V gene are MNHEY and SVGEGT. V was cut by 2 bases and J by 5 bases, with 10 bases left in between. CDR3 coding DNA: TGTGCCAGCAGTTACGGGAGGACCCACGAGCAGTACTTC. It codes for CASSYGRTHEQYF.

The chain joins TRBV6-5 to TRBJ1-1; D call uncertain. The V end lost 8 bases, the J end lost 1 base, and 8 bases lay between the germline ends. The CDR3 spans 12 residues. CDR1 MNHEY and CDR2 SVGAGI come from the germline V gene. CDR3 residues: CASEEGNTEAFF. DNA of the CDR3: TGTGCCAGCGAAGAAGGGAACACTGAAGCTTTCTTT.

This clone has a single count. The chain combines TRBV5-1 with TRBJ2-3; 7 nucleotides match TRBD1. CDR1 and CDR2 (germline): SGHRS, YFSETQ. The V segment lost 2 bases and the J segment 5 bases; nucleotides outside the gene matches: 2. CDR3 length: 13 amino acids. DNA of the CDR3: TGCGCCAGCAGCTTACCAGGGGGAGATACGCAGTATTTT. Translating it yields CASSLPGGDTQYF. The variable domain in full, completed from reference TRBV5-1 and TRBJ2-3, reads KAGVTQTPRYLIKTRGQQVTLSCSPISGHRSVSWYQQTPGQGLQFLFEYFSETQRNKGNFPGRFSGRQFSNSRSEMNVSTLELGDSALYLCASSLPGGDTQYFGPGTRLTVL.

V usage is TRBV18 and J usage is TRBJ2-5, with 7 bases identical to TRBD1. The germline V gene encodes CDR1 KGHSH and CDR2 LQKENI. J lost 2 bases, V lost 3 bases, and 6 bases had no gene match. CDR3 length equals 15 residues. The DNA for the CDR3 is TGTGCCAGCTCACCGACCCCGGGACAGCAAGAGACCCAGTACTTC. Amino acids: CASSPTPGQQETQYF.

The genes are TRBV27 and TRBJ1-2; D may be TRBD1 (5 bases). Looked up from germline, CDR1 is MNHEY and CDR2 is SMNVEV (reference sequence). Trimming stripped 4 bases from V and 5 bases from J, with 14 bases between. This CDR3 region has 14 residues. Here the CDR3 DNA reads TGTGCCAGCAGTTCATATCCAGGGCTGTATGGCTACACCTTC. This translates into CASSSYPGLYGYTF.

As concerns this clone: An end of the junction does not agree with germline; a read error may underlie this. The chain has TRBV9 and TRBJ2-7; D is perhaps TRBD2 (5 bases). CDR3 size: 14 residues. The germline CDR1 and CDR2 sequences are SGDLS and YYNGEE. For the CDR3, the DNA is TGTGCCAGCAGCGTAGGGGAGTATGGCAGCCCACCGGACTTC. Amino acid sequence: CASSVGEYGSPPDF.

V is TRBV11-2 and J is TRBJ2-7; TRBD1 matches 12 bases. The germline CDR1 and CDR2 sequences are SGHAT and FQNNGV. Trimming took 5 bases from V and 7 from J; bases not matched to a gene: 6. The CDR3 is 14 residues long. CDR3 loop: CASSVGDRGREQYF. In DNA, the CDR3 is TGTGCCAGCAGCGTAGGGGACAGGGGGCGGGAGCAGTACTTC. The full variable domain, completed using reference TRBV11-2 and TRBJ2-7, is EAGVAQSPRYKIIEKRQSVAFWCNPISGHATLYWYQQILGQGPKLLIQFQNNGVVDDSQLPKDRFSAERLKGVDSTLKIQPAKLEDSAVYLCASSVGDRGREQYFGPGTRLTVT.

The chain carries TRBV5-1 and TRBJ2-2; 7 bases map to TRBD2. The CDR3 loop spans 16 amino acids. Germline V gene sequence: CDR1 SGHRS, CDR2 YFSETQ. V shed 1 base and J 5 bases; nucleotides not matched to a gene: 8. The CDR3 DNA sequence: TGCGCCAGCAGCTTGTGGGGCGGGAGTAGAACCGGGGAGCTGTTTTTT. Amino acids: CASSLWGGSRTGELFF.

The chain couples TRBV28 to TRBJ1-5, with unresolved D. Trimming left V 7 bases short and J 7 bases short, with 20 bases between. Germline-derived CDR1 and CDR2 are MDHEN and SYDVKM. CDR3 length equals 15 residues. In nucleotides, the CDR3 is TGTGCCAGCAACCTCCTCCTAGGCGATGGGCAGCCCCAGCATTTT. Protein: CASNLLLGDGQPQHF.